This T cell receptor (beta chain) was profiled in a study of shared clonotypes between healthy human individuals. Study results and limitations: The diversity represented, both genetic and in exposure history, was limited by few donors.

The table lists this clone with a count of one. Its specificity is unknown. Data came from immunoSEQ multiplex PCR; TCRdb stores just in-frame clones and leaves some out. The table records some 490,000 clones, more than 65% of them present only once. Germline assignment: CDR1 SEHNR and CDR2 FQNEAQ (reference sequence). Trimming took 1 base from V and 8 from J, leaving 6 bases between them. This CDR3 spans 12 amino acids. The study drew its donors from healthy HIV-negative adults without recent acute infections or vaccinations. The sequenced sample was PBMCs. This sequence originates from a woman in her forties in good health. Some clones in this sample may be carry-over from other donors' samples. The V call is TRBV7-9, the J call TRBJ2-1; D is unresolved. The chain's CDR3 is CASSLGGDEQFF. CDR3 bases: TGTGCCAGCAGCTTAGGTGGGGATGAGCAGTTCTTC.